This T cell receptor (beta chain) was sequenced for a study of regulatory T cells in long-lasting Graves disease. General study results and limits: The researchers studied only peripheral blood, not thyroid tissue.

Researchers made TCR beta libraries by using iRepertoire HTBI primers and running Arm-PCR on CDR3 regions. TCRdb passed the multiplex PCR reads through MiXCR, listing each CDR3 protein once. The sample includes 400,000 to 500,000 distinct CDR3 sequences, around 13% seen only once; the top ten take approximately 15%. Germline values: CDR1 SQVTM, CDR2 ANQGSEA. There are 16 residues in the CDR3. The time point: newly diagnosed GD, antithyroid drugs for less than 3 months. PBMC-derived RNA was used for the TCR library. It was an endocrinology department in Xi'an, China, that provided the patients. This clonotype was found a few times. Antigen unknown. A further study also used this sample, focusing on T cells in Graves' hyperthyroidism and ophthalmopathy.

V usage is TRBV29-1 and J usage is TRBJ2-3; possibly TRBD2 for D (6 bases). Judging by the DNA end, TRBJ2-5 fits better; the J call may be wrong. The material sequenced was peripheral blood mononuclear cells (PBMCs), taken at new diagnosis, from a patient treated with antithyroid drugs. This clonotype was obtained from a woman between 50 and 59 years old with Graves disease. The CDR3 DNA sequence: TGCAGCGTTGAAGATCTACTTGGGACTCCAAAGGGGACCCAGTACTTC. It is translated as CSVEDLLGTPKGTQYF.